This T cell receptor beta chain was sequenced during a study of CD8 T cells in Susac syndrome. Whole-study findings and limits: It was acknowledged in the study that its TCR sequencing and HLA analysis involved a relatively small number of individuals.

CDR3 length: 16 amino acids. V was clipped by 1 base and J by 8 bases, with 19 bases between them. A remark on this clonotype: What it binds is unknown.

Random hexamers were used to reverse transcribe the RNA input (roughly 0.5 to 1 ug). In TCRdb, the immunoSEQ multiplex PCR reads were re-called with MiXCR into one record per CDR3 protein. The sample has about 250,000 distinct CDR3 sequences, just under 95% seen once. The receptor comes from a human donor with multiple sclerosis. The chain carries TRBV23-1 and TRBJ2-3; either TRBD1 or TRBD2 may supply D (5 bases each). TRBV23-1 is an open reading frame, and its role is uncertain. The sample consisted of CD4+ T cells from PBMCs. This CDR3 reads CASSQYSKGPQVTQYF. The CDR3 coding sequence is TGCGCCAGCAGTCAATATTCAAAGGGACCGCAAGTTACGCAGTATTTT.